A single sample is the source of the 18 T cell receptor beta chains below, sequenced in a study of post-analysis software for immune sequencing data. These receptors lack a known antigen. Study-level findings and limits: Higher frequency in patients than in controls was seen for roughly five TRBV segments, with TRBV5-6, TRBV5-1 and TRBV20-1 among them.

Each TCR beta cDNA library carried unique molecular identifiers. TCRdb called the PCR reads again in MiXCR, with one record for every CDR3 protein. The sample includes under 900,000 distinct CDR3 sequences, approximately 57% seen only once; the top ten take around 4.5%. The sequencing input was blood. These receptor sequences come from a girl aged 5-17 years with multiple sclerosis.

This chain uses TRBV4-1 with TRBJ2-7, with 7 bases identical to TRBD2. The CDR3 contains 15 residues. Germline loops: CDR1 MGHRA, CDR2 YSYEKL. V lost 1 base to trimming and J lost 0 bases; unmatched junction nucleotides: 3. Here the CDR3 reads CASSQVSGYSYEQYF. In nucleotides, the CDR3 is TGCGCCAGCAGCCAAGTTAGCGGGTACTCCTACGAGCAGTACTTC.

This chain joins TRBV20-1 and TRBJ2-1; the match to TRBD2 covers 11 bases. The ends lost 6 bases at V and 8 bases at J; junction bases unmatched: 9. The germline CDR1 and CDR2 sequences are DFQATT and SNEGSKA (reference sequence). There are 14 residues in the CDR3. CDR3 region: CSALLAGGLDEQFF. In DNA form, the CDR3 reads TGCAGTGCCCTTTTAGCGGGAGGGCTGGATGAGCAGTTCTTC.

The chain employs TRBV12-3 or TRBV12-4 and TRBJ2-3, with 12 nucleotides matching TRBD2. V lost 6 bases, J lost 4 bases, and 8 bases stayed unmatched. This CDR3 region has 16 residues. CDR3 in DNA: TGTGCCAGCAGGCTTTCTAGCGGGAGGGCCGCAGATACGCAGTATTTT. Translated: CASRLSSGRAADTQYF.

This chain connects TRBV12-3 or TRBV12-4 to TRBJ1-2; D gene uncertain. This CDR3 comprises 13 residues. With 8 bases removed from V and 0 bases from J, the gap between germline ends came to 10 bases. The CDR3 protein is CASFFGANYGYTF. CDR3 in DNA: TGTGCCAGCTTTTTCGGAGCTAACTATGGCTACACCTTC.

The chain couples TRBV10-3 to TRBJ2-5; 7 bases are a match to TRBD2. This CDR3 region has 14 residues. Germline-derived CDR1 and CDR2 are ENHRY and SYGVKD. J was trimmed by 5 bases and V by 2 bases; bases with no gene match: 5. CDR3 residues: CAISEGGSRETQYF. Here the CDR3 DNA reads TGTGCCATCAGTGAGGGCGGGAGTAGGGAGACCCAGTACTTC.

This clonotype was seen a single time. The chain recombines TRBV5-1 with TRBJ1-2; D gene uncertain. Per the germline V gene, CDR1 is SGHRS and CDR2 is YFSETQ. The CDR3 sequence is 14 residues long. Trimming left V 5 bases short and J 4 bases short, with 15 bases between. CDR3 amino acids: CASSRDAGGYGYTF. CDR3 in DNA: TGCGCCAGCAGTCGAGACGCGGGAGGCTATGGCTACACCTTC.

This rearrangement joins TRBV10-1 to TRBJ2-3; no clear D. V was shortened by 6 bases and J by 3 bases, with 13 bases between the two germline ends. The germline CDR1 and CDR2 sequences are WNHNN and SYGVQD (reference sequence). CDR3 length: 14 amino acids. The CDR3 reads CASSGLTPTDTQYF. For the CDR3, the DNA is TGCGCCAGCAGCGGGCTTACTCCGACAGATACGCAGTATTTT.

This clonotype was picked up a small number of times. This sequence joins TRBV6-5 and TRBJ1-4; the match to TRBD1 covers 7 bases. Unmatched junction bases numbered 9, after V lost 4 bases and J lost 7 bases. This CDR3 is 15 amino acids long. Germline V gene sequence: CDR1 MNHEY, CDR2 SVGAGI. Here the CDR3 reads CASSSRQGRREKLFF. The CDR3 DNA reads as TGTGCCAGCAGTTCACGACAGGGTCGACGTGAAAAACTGTTTTTT.

The chain couples TRBV5-1 to TRBJ2-7; D gene uncertain. The V gene lost 1 base and the J gene lost 1 base, with 12 bases spanning the gap. Per the germline V gene, CDR1 is SGHRS and CDR2 is YFSETQ. The CDR3 covers 15 residues. The CDR3 DNA follows: TGCGCCAGCAGCTTGTTGGGATCCGGGTCCTACGAGCAGTACTTC. Translating it yields CASSLLGSGSYEQYF.

Notes on this clonotype: A read error may account for a junction end that differs from germline. V gene TRBV7-9 combines with J gene TRBJ2-1; 10 nucleotides agree with TRBD2. The CDR3 has 16 residues. Germline V gene sequence: CDR1 SEHNR, CDR2 FQNEAQ (reference sequence). CDR3 amino acids: CARSYPLAGDYNEQFF. Written as DNA, the CDR3 is TGTGCCCGCAGCTACCCGCTAGCGGGAGATTACAATGAGCAGTTCTTC.

The rearrangement uses TRBV2 and TRBJ2-1, with D maybe TRBD2 (5 bases). The CDR3 loop spans 11 amino acids. Trimming took 6 bases from V and 8 from J, leaving 8 bases between them. CDR1 is SNHLY, CDR2 FYNNEI, per germline. This chain's CDR3 is CASRDYYEQFF. In DNA form, the CDR3 reads TGTGCCAGCAGAGACTATTATGAGCAGTTCTTC.

This rearrangement joins TRBV2 to TRBJ1-2, with TRBD1 matching 8 bases. The V gene end was trimmed by 2 bases and the J gene end by 4 bases; junction bases not matched to a gene: 12. This CDR3 has 17 amino acids. Germline loops: CDR1 SNHLY, CDR2 FYNNEI. As DNA, the CDR3 is TGTGCCAGCAGTGAACTTGGCAGGGGGCAGCGAGTCTATGGCTACACCTTC. Protein sequence: CASSELGRGQRVYGYTF.

The chain uses TRBV29-1 and TRBJ2-6, with 7 bases lining up with TRBD1. Germline CDR1 is SQVTM and CDR2 is ANQGSEA. Trimming at V came to 6 bases and at J to 0 bases, leaving 5 bases not matched to a gene. This CDR3 spans 15 amino acids. For the CDR3, the DNA is TGCAGCGTCAGACAGGGTAGCTCTGGGGCCAACGTCCTGACTTTC. Translation: CSVRQGSSGANVLTF.

This chain links TRBV29-1 with TRBJ1-1, with D possibly matching TRBD1 (5 bases). The CDR3 extends over 11 amino acids. Per germline, CDR1 SQVTM and CDR2 ANQGSEA. V lost 6 bases to trimming and J lost 6 bases, with 11 bases between them. The CDR3 sequence is CSVPGFAEAFF. The CDR3 DNA is TGCAGCGTCCCAGGGTTCGCTGAAGCTTTCTTT.

The J gene is TRBJ2-7, the V gene TRBV29-1; D is ambiguous. This CDR3 is 11 amino acids long. CDR1 is SQVTM, CDR2 ANQGSEA, per germline. V was pared by 3 bases and J by 2 bases, with 5 bases between. The CDR3 protein is CSVDDTYEQYF. CDR3 DNA sequence: TGCAGCGTTGACGACACCTACGAGCAGTACTTC.

The V call is TRBV20-1, the J call TRBJ2-7; 9 bases fit TRBD2. This CDR3 is 14 amino acids long. CDR1 is DFQATT and CDR2 is SNEGSKA in the germline V gene (reference sequence). J was trimmed by 6 bases and V by 1 base; bases with no gene match: 7. The DNA of the CDR3 is TGCAGTGCTAGAGTGAGCGGGAGGCTGGGCGAGCAGTACTTC. Protein: CSARVSGRLGEQYF.

This clonotype was counted a few times. The V and J genes are TRBV25-1 and TRBJ2-4, with 9 nucleotides matching TRBD1. The assigned J gene may be wrong: the sequence end matches TRBJ2-7 better. From germline, CDR1 is MGHDK and CDR2 SYGVNS. This CDR3 is built from 14 residues. CDR3 sequence reads: CASCYGTGSREQYF. CDR3 bases: TGTGCCAGCTGTTATGGGACAGGGAGTCGCGAGCAGTACTTC.

This clonotype has a handful of counts. This chain links TRBV6-6 with TRBJ1-2; the D is unclear. The V end lost 8 bases, the J end lost 0 bases, and 13 bases lay between the germline ends. Germline assignment: CDR1 MNHNY and CDR2 SVGAGI (reference sequence). The CDR3 has 14 amino acids. CDR3 sequence (DNA): TGTGCCAGCGGCGGAATGCGGACTAACTATGGCTACACCTTC. This gives the protein CASGGMRTNYGYTF.